Each of the 22 T cell receptor beta chains below was sequenced from the same sample in a study of a mutant IDH1 vaccine in newly diagnosed glioma. The antigens these receptors bind are not known. Here immunoSEQ multiplex PCR was the method, and the copy in TCRdb shows in-frame clones only, minus some. This table has just over 80,000 clones, approximately 85% appearing once. Indicated time point: week 23, last vaccination. A single vaccine dose contained 300 ug of mutant IDH1 20-mer peptide, and topical imiquimod was used with it. Source: PBMCs, taken from a glioma patient whose treatment included an IDH1 peptide vaccine. These receptors were taken from a man aged 25-45 years with glioma. Some clones in this sample may be carry-over from other donors' samples.

The rearrangement joins TRBV4-2 to TRBJ2-1; D not resolved. The germline V gene encodes CDR1 LGHNA and CDR2 YNFKEQ. V was shortened by 2 bases and J by 9 bases, with 11 bases between the two germline ends. This CDR3 is 13 amino acids long. The CDR3 sequence: CASSQRPSTEQFF. The DNA for the CDR3 is TGTGCCAGCAGCCAACGTCCTTCGACTGAGCAGTTCTTC.

The table lists this clone with a count of one. This rearrangement joins TRBV28 to TRBJ2-5; tentative D call: TRBD2 (6 bases). This CDR3 is built from 15 residues. Germline CDR1 MDHEN, CDR2 SYDVKM. Trimming removed 4 bases from V and 2 bases from J, with 14 bases in between. The chain's CDR3 is CASSWFGGEQETQYF. In DNA, the CDR3 is TGTGCCAGCAGTTGGTTCGGCGGGGAGCAAGAGACCCAGTACTTC.

This clone was seen just once. V gene TRBV4-3 combines with J gene TRBJ2-1; weak D call: TRBD2 (6 bases). Germline CDR1 and CDR2: LGHNA and YSLEER. Trimming shortened V by 2 bases and J by 6 bases, and 11 bases separated the two germline ends. This CDR3 has 14 amino acids. The chain's CDR3 is CASSQYGGSNEQFF. CDR3 nucleotides: TGCGCCAGCAGCCAATACGGGGGAAGCAATGAGCAGTTCTTC.

This clone was seen a few times. This CDR3 reads CASSHDPTGNTGELFF. The DNA for the CDR3 is TGTGCCAGCAGCCACGACCCGACAGGGAACACCGGGGAGCTGTTTTTT. V gene TRBV7-8 combines with J gene TRBJ2-2; a weak D match, TRBD1 (6 bases). This CDR3 is built from 16 residues. V was clipped by 5 bases and J by 1 base, with 14 bases between them. Germline V gene sequence: CDR1 SGHVS, CDR2 FQNEAQ.

The chain carries TRBV4-3 and TRBJ1-5; TRBD1 aligns across 8 bases. With 8 bases clipped from V and 7 bases from J, the junction kept 7 bases outside the gene matches. CDR1 LGHNA and CDR2 YSLEER come from the germline V gene. This CDR3 is 13 amino acids long. The CDR3 spells CASSTGVGQPQHF. CDR3 in DNA: TGCGCCAGCTCGACAGGGGTAGGCCAGCCCCAGCATTTT.

The genes are TRBV9 and TRBJ2-3, with TRBD2 matching over 7 bases. The CDR3 is 18 residues long. The V gene's germline CDR1 is SGDLS and CDR2 YYNGEE. Losses at the gene ends were 4 bases for V and 2 bases for J; bases not matched to a gene: 16. CDR3 loop: CASSSGGMSGKVTDTQYF. The DNA for the CDR3 is TGTGCCAGCAGCTCCGGGGGGATGTCCGGGAAGGTCACAGATACGCAGTATTTT.

The gene calls are TRBV27 and TRBJ2-1, with D unclear. This CDR3 region has 15 residues. Deletions cut 4 bases from V and 0 bases from J, with 10 bases between. CDR1 and CDR2 from the germline V gene are MNHEY and SMNVEV (reference sequence). Written as DNA, the CDR3 is TGTGCCAGCAGTTATAATCCGAGCTCCTACAATGAGCAGTTCTTC. It translates to CASSYNPSSYNEQFF.

In its sample, this clone is medium-sized (0.01 to 0.1%). The chain recombines TRBV4-1 with TRBJ1-2, with 8 bases aligning to TRBD1. The CDR3 is made up of 14 amino acids. The trim removed 6 bases at V and 2 bases at J, leaving 5 bases unmatched. CDR1 MGHRA and CDR2 YSYEKL come from the germline V gene. The CDR3 nucleotides are TGCGCCAGCAGACCCGGGACAGGAAACTATGGCTACACCTTC. Translating it yields CASRPGTGNYGYTF.

This chain connects TRBV11-3 to TRBJ2-3, with TRBD2 as a possible D gene (5 bases). The CDR3 runs 14 residues. Per the germline V gene, CDR1 is SGHNT and CDR2 is YENEEA. Trimming pared 1 base from V and 4 bases from J, leaving 9 bases between. CDR3 coding DNA: TGTGCCAGCAGCTTAGCGGGGTCTCCAGATACGCAGTATTTT. This sequence encodes CASSLAGSPDTQYF.

The chain couples TRBV10-3 to TRBJ1-2; 9 nucleotides agree with TRBD1. Germline V gene sequence: CDR1 ENHRY, CDR2 SYGVKD. V lost 0 bases and J lost 6; bases outside the gene matches: 5. CDR3 length: 15 residues. The CDR3 nucleotides read TGTGCCATCAGTGAGTCGGGGACAGGGATAGATGGCTACACCTTC. Protein: CAISESGTGIDGYTF.

The J gene is TRBJ2-3, the V gene TRBV7-6; D uncertain. CDR1 and CDR2 (germline): SGHVS, FNYEAQ. The CDR3 totals 13 residues. Trimming removed 3 bases from V and 4 bases from J, with 8 bases in between. This chain's CDR3 is CASSFDGADTQYF. CDR3 coding DNA: TGTGCCAGCAGCTTCGACGGCGCAGATACGCAGTATTTT.

This clone is a singleton in its sample. The V call is TRBV4-1, the J call TRBJ1-4; D unresolved. This CDR3 comprises 16 residues. V was pared by 3 bases and J by 8 bases, with 19 bases between. Germline assignment: CDR1 MGHRA and CDR2 YSYEKL. CDR3 nucleotide sequence: TGCGCCAGCAGCCACCTCGGACCCCCGGCGGCCGAAAAACTGTTTTTT. Translated: CASSHLGPPAAEKLFF.

As DNA, the CDR3 is TGTGCCATCAGTGAGGGGGGCCCTTCCAGCAATCAGCCCCAGCATTTT. Protein: CAISEGGPSSNQPQHF. This chain joins TRBV10-3 and TRBJ1-5; the D gene is possibly TRBD1 (6 bases). The V and J ends lost 2 bases and 1 base respectively, with 12 bases between them. The CDR3 contains 16 residues. Germline values: CDR1 ENHRY, CDR2 SYGVKD.

The genes are TRBV4-1 and TRBJ1-5, with D unclear. The CDR3 totals 14 residues. V lost 4 bases and J 6 bases, leaving 13 bases between the germline ends. Germline V gives CDR1 MGHRA, CDR2 YSYEKL. CDR3 nucleotide sequence: TGCGCCAGCAGCCCTCGGGGAGGGAGTCAGCCCCAGCATTTT. It is translated as CASSPRGGSQPQHF.

V is TRBV9 and J is TRBJ2-5; 12 bases line up with TRBD2. The germline V gene has CDR1 SGDLS and CDR2 YYNGEE. V was pared by 0 bases and J by 7 bases, with 10 bases of the junction left unmatched. The CDR3 spans 17 residues. The CDR3: CASSVGGTSGPQGTQYF. The CDR3 DNA follows: TGTGCCAGCAGCGTAGGAGGGACTAGCGGGCCACAGGGGACCCAGTACTTC.

The chain combines TRBV9 with TRBJ1-1, with D perhaps matching TRBD1 (5 bases). Trimming stripped 4 bases from V and 1 base from J, with 17 bases between. The CDR3 covers 16 residues. Germline CDR1 SGDLS, CDR2 YYNGEE. The chain's CDR3 is CASSTQWQGPNTEAFF. CDR3 DNA: TGTGCCAGCAGCACTCAATGGCAGGGACCGAACACTGAAGCTTTCTTT.

CDR3 in amino acids: CASSPRLAGEELFF. DNA for the CDR3: TGTGCCAGCAGCCCTCGACTAGCGGGGGAGGAGCTGTTTTTT. V and J are TRBV9 and TRBJ2-2; 12 nucleotides agree with TRBD2. Trimming removed 4 bases from V and 10 bases from J; junction bases left unmatched: 5. CDR3 size: 14 residues. Germline assignment: CDR1 SGDLS and CDR2 YYNGEE.

The genes are TRBV28 and TRBJ2-1, with TRBD2 matching over 9 bases. V was clipped by 3 bases and J by 3 bases; unmatched bases: 12. CDR1 and CDR2 (germline): MDHEN, SYDVKM. The length of the CDR3 is 18 residues. In nucleotides, the CDR3 is TGTGCCAGCAGTTTCAGTGAGCGGGAGGCCCTCCTCTACAATGAGCAGTTCTTC. It encodes CASSFSEREALLYNEQFF. Full variable domain (outside the CDR3, taken from reference TRBV28 and TRBJ2-1): DVKVTQSSRYLVKRTGEKVFLECVQDMDHENMFWYRQDPGLGLRLIYFSYDVKMKEKGDIPEGYSVSREKKERFSLILESASTNQTSMYLCASSFSEREALLYNEQFFGPGTRLTVL.

The rearrangement uses TRBV30 and TRBJ2-1; D remains ambiguous. Germline V gives CDR1 GTSNPN, CDR2 SVGIG (reference sequence). This CDR3 spans 14 amino acids. Trimming pared 3 bases from V and 8 bases from J, leaving 17 bases between. CDR3 protein: CAWSNHGPPDEQFF. CDR3 sequence (DNA): TGTGCCTGGAGCAACCACGGACCCCCCGATGAGCAGTTCTTC.

The chain links TRBV5-6 to TRBJ2-3, with 7 bases matching TRBD1. Losses at the gene ends were 3 bases for V and 2 bases for J; bases not matched to a gene: 6. Germline assignment: CDR1 SGHDT and CDR2 YYEEEE. CDR3 size: 15 residues. CDR3 DNA: TGTGCCAGCAGCTCAGGGGGAAGGGTCACAGATACGCAGTATTTT. Translation gives CASSSGGRVTDTQYF. The full variable domain, in which reference TRBV5-6 and TRBJ2-3 provide the parts outside the CDR3, is DAGVTQSPTHLIKTRGQQVTLRCSPKSGHDTVSWYQQALGQGPQFIFQYYEEEERQRGNFPDRFSGHQFPNYSSELNVNALLLGDSALYLCASSSGGRVTDTQYFGPGTRLTVL.

This chain links TRBV7-9 with TRBJ1-2; weak D call: TRBD1 (5 bases). The length of the CDR3 is 15 residues. Germline V gives CDR1 SEHNR, CDR2 FQNEAQ (reference sequence). V was shortened by 1 base and J by 8 bases, with 17 bases between the two germline ends. This CDR3 is CASSLVDNPRDGYTF. The CDR3 DNA follows: TGTGCCAGCAGCTTAGTGGACAACCCCAGGGACGGCTACACCTTC.

The V gene is TRBV7-2, the J gene TRBJ1-1; D perhaps matches TRBD1 (5 bases). V was pared by 1 base and J by 4 bases, with 13 bases between. Germline V gene lookup returns CDR1 SGHTA and CDR2 FQGNSA. The CDR3 has 15 amino acids. The chain's CDR3 is CASSLEVGRATEAFF. The DNA for the CDR3 is TGTGCCAGCAGCTTAGAGGTGGGCAGGGCCACTGAAGCTTTCTTT.